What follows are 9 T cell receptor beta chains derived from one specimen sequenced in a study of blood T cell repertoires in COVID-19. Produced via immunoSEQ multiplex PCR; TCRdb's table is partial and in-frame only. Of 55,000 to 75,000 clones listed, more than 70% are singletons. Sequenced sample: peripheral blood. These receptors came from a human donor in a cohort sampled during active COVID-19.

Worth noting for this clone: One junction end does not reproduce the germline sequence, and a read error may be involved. In DNA form, the CDR3 reads TGCGCCAGCAGGTTGGGACTAGCGGGCTCGTCTGAGCAGTTCTTC. It yields the protein CASRLGLAGSSEQFF. The chain uses TRBV5-1 and TRBJ2-1; TRBD2 matches 12 bases. The CDR3 consists of 15 residues. Looked up from germline, CDR1 is SGHRS and CDR2 is YFSETQ.

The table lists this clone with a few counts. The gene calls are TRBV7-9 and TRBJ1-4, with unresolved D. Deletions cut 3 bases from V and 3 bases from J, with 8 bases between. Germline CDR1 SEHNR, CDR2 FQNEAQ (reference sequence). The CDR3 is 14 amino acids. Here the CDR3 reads CASSLAGPNEKLFF. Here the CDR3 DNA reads TGTGCCAGCAGCTTGGCGGGTCCTAATGAAAAACTGTTTTTT.

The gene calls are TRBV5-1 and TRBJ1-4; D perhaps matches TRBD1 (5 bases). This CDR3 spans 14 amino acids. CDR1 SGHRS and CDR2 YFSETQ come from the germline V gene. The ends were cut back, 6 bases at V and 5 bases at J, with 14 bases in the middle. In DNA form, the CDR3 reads TGCGCCAGCACCTCGATTTCAGGGAATGAAAAACTGTTTTTT. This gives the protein CASTSISGNEKLFF.

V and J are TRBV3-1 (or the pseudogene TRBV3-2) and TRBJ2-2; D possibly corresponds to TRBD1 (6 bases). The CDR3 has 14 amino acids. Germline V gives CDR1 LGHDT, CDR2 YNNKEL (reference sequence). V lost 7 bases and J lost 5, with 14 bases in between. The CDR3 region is CASTLTGVTGELFF. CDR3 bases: TGTGCCAGCACCTTGACAGGTGTTACCGGGGAGCTGTTTTTT.

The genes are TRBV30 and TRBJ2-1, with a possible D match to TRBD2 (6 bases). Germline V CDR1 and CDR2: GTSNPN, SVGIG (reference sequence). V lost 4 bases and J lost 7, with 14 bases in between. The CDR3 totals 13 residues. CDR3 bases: TGTGCCTGGAATACGGGAGATCGGAATGAGCAGTTCTTC. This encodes CAWNTGDRNEQFF.

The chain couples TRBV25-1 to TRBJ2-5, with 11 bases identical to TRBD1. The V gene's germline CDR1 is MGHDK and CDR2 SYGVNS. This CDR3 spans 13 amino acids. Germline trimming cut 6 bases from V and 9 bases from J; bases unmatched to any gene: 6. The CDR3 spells CASRGQGAGAQYF. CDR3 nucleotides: TGTGCCAGCAGAGGACAGGGGGCAGGAGCCCAGTACTTC. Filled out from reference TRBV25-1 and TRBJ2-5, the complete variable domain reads EADIYQTPRYLVIGTGKKITLECSQTMGHDKMYWYQQDPGMELHLIHYSYGVNSTEKGDLSSESTVSRIRTEHFPLTLESARPSHTSQYLCASRGQGAGAQYFGPGTRLLVL.

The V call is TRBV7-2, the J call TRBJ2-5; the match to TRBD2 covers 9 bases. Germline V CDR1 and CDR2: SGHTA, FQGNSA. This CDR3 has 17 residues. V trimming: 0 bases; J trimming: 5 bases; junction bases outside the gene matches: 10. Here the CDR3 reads CASSLAGGGAEWETQYF. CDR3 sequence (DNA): TGTGCCAGCAGCTTAGCGGGCGGGGGGGCCGAGTGGGAGACCCAGTACTTC.

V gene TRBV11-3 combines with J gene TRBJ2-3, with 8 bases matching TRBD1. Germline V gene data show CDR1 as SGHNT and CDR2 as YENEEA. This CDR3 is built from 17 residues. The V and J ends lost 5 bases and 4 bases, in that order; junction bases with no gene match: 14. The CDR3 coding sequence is TGTGCCAGCAGCCCCCTAAGCCAGACAGGGGCAGCAGATACGCAGTATTTT. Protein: CASSPLSQTGAADTQYF.

The chain's CDR3 is CASRGGRGILEQYF. The DNA of the CDR3 is TGCGCCAGCAGGGGGGGTCGGGGGATACTGGAGCAGTACTTC. V gene TRBV10-2 combines with J gene TRBJ2-7; D might be TRBD2 (6 bases). This CDR3 is 14 amino acids long. From germline, CDR1 is WSHSY and CDR2 SAAADI. Trimming stripped 6 bases from V and 7 bases from J, with 19 bases between.